Below are 25 T cell receptor beta chains sequenced from a single sample in a study of radiation and T cells in renal cell carcinoma. This sample's time point: baseline pretreatment blood. Treatment given: 15 Gy SBRT to primary tumor, nephrectomy 4 weeks later. Using immunoSEQ multiplex PCR, the repertoire was profiled, and TCRdb retains in-frame clones only, with some absent. The repertoire holds tens of thousands of clones, 80% seen once, with approximately 39% in the top ten. Material: blood, obtained from a patient whose treatment included radiotherapy and nephrectomy. The receptors originated from a man in his sixties with renal cell carcinoma.

The genes are TRBV7-3 and TRBJ2-3, with 9 bases fitting TRBD2. V lost 1 base and J lost 6; bases outside the gene matches: 11. This CDR3 comprises 17 residues. CDR1 is SGHTA, CDR2 FQGTGA, per germline. The CDR3 DNA is TGTGCCAGCAGCTTAAGAGGCGGGAGGGCCTCTTTGGATACGCAGTATTTT. It codes for CASSLRGGRASLDTQYF.

By share, this clone counts as medium-sized. The CDR3 sequence: CASSGGTGGRLDGYTF. The CDR3 DNA is TGTGCCAGCAGTGGCGGGACAGGGGGGAGGTTGGATGGCTACACCTTC. J is TRBJ1-2 and V is TRBV2; 11 bases fit TRBD1. The V gene's germline CDR1 is SNHLY and CDR2 FYNNEI. Unmatched junction bases numbered 10, after V lost 4 bases and J lost 6 bases. The CDR3 has 16 amino acids.

The chain has TRBV30 and TRBJ2-5, with D perhaps matching TRBD2 (6 bases). V lost 5 bases and J lost 5, with 9 bases in between. Germline V gene data show CDR1 as GTSNPN and CDR2 as SVGIG (reference sequence). The CDR3 covers 11 residues. CDR3 DNA: TGTGCCTGGGGTGGAGGGGAGACCCAGTACTTC. Translating gives CAWGGGETQYF.

The chain carries TRBV19 and TRBJ1-2; no firm D call. This CDR3 has 14 residues. Germline CDR1 reads LNHDA; CDR2 reads SQIVND (reference sequence). Trimming removed 5 bases from V and 7 bases from J, with 17 bases in between. DNA of the CDR3: TGTGCCAGTAGTCACGACCGGTATCGGGTTGGCTACACCTTC. Its protein is CASSHDRYRVGYTF.

The V gene is TRBV18, the J gene TRBJ1-5, with D possibly being TRBD1 (5 bases). Trimming shortened V by 3 bases and J by 6 bases, and 15 bases separated the two germline ends. CDR1 is KGHSH, CDR2 LQKENI, per germline. The CDR3 runs to 15 residues. The CDR3 sequence is CASSPLGSGLQPQHF. The CDR3 nucleotides read TGTGCCAGCTCACCGCTGGGGTCGGGGCTTCAGCCCCAGCATTTT.

This chain links TRBV9 with TRBJ2-7; no definite D call. V shed 0 bases and J shed 0 bases, with 13 bases lying between them. The germline gives CDR1 SGDLS, CDR2 YYNGEE. CDR3 length equals 16 residues. The CDR3 bases are TGTGCCAGCAGCGTAGCTCCTGGAGCTAGCTCCTACGAGCAGTACTTC. It codes for CASSVAPGASSYEQYF. The full variable domain, rest sourced from reference TRBV9 and TRBJ2-7, is DSGVTQTPKHLITATGQRVTLRCSPRSGDLSVYWYQQSLDQGLQFLIQYYNGEERAKGNILERFSAQQFPDLHSELNLSSLELGDSALYFCASSVAPGASSYEQYFGPGTRLTVT.

The CDR3 DNA sequence: TGTGCCAGCATCGTACAGGGGGCCTCCTACAATGAGCAGTTCTTC. Its translation: CASIVQGASYNEQFF. The rearrangement joins TRBV2 to TRBJ2-1; 9 bases agree with TRBD1. The V and J ends lost 7 bases and 0 bases, in that order; junction bases with no gene match: 4. The CDR3 is 15 amino acids. Germline V gene data show CDR1 as SNHLY and CDR2 as FYNNEI.

This clone was found once. The chain recombines TRBV5-6 with TRBJ1-2; TRBD1 matches 8 bases. Per germline, CDR1 SGHDT and CDR2 YYEEEE. The CDR3 sequence is 13 residues long. Trimming took 1 base from V and 9 from J; bases not matched to a gene: 5. The CDR3 here is CASSLWQGASYTF. The CDR3 DNA is TGTGCCAGCAGCTTGTGGCAGGGGGCGAGCTACACCTTC.

The chain has TRBV6-5 and TRBJ1-1; 7 positions agree with TRBD1. The CDR3 length is 15 residues. Germline V gene sequence: CDR1 MNHEY, CDR2 SVGAGI. V lost 4 bases to trimming and J lost 5 bases; unmatched junction nucleotides: 10. The CDR3 sequence: CASSSWTNRGTEAFF. The DNA for the CDR3 is TGTGCCAGCAGTTCCTGGACCAACAGGGGTACTGAAGCTTTCTTT.

The chain couples TRBV19 to TRBJ1-1; 7 nucleotides match TRBD1. CDR3 length equals 15 residues. Germline CDR1 LNHDA, CDR2 SQIVND (reference sequence). V shed 7 bases and J 3 bases; nucleotides not matched to a gene: 11. Here the CDR3 reads CASKDRGRGDTEAFF. CDR3 nucleotides: TGTGCCAGTAAAGATAGGGGCAGGGGGGACACTGAAGCTTTCTTT.

On this clone itself: The same CDR3 arises from other DNA sequences in this sample as well. V gene TRBV18 combines with J gene TRBJ2-5; D unclear. The CDR3 is 11 residues long. The germline V gene encodes CDR1 KGHSH and CDR2 LQKENI. V gave up 3 bases and J gave up 4 bases, with 3 bases separating them. The CDR3 protein is CASSPGETQYF. For the CDR3, the DNA is TGTGCCAGCTCACCGGGAGAGACCCAGTACTTC.

This chain connects TRBV11-3 to TRBJ2-1, with TRBD2 identical over 13 bases. V gave up 1 base and J gave up 8 bases; unmatched junction bases: 2. Germline CDR1 and CDR2: SGHNT and YENEEA. The CDR3 contains 15 residues. CDR3 sequence (DNA): TGTGCCAGCAGCTTAGGGACTAGCGGGAGTGATGAGCAGTTCTTC. This codes for CASSLGTSGSDEQFF.

The chain recombines TRBV6-5 with TRBJ1-1, with D possibly TRBD1 on 5 matching bases. Germline assignment: CDR1 MNHEY and CDR2 SVGAGI. This CDR3 is 12 amino acids long. Trimming cost V 0 bases and J 11 bases, with 10 bases left between them. CDR3 in amino acids: CASSYSGLKAFF. The CDR3, as DNA: TGTGCCAGCAGTTACTCGGGACTAAAGGCTTTCTTT.

The V call is TRBV27, the J call TRBJ2-7; unclear D gene. This CDR3 has 14 amino acids. V lost 8 bases and J lost 3, with 17 bases in between. The germline gives CDR1 MNHEY, CDR2 SMNVEV (reference sequence). Here the CDR3 reads CASGFLRTYYEQYF. CDR3 DNA: TGTGCCAGCGGCTTCCTACGGACGTACTACGAGCAGTACTTC.

The rearrangement uses TRBV30 and TRBJ2-3; 8 bases align to TRBD2. Germline loops: CDR1 GTSNPN, CDR2 SVGIG (reference sequence). The CDR3 is 12 residues long. V shed 2 bases and J 14 bases; nucleotides not matched to a gene: 9. In nucleotides, the CDR3 is TGTGCCTGGAGTTCTACTAGCGGAACTATGTATTTT. Its translation: CAWSSTSGTMYF.

The chain has TRBV12-5 and TRBJ1-3; no firm D call. This CDR3 has 14 residues. The germline CDR1 and CDR2 sequences are LGHNT and FRNRAP. Trimming shortened V by 6 bases and J by 4 bases, and 13 bases separated the two germline ends. CDR3: CASGRGQLGNTIYF. The CDR3 bases are TGTGCTAGTGGCCGAGGGCAGTTAGGAAACACCATATATTTT.

This clone has more than one count but fewer than ten. The chain joins TRBV30 to TRBJ1-1, with no clear D. Germline V gene sequence: CDR1 GTSNPN, CDR2 SVGIG (reference sequence). The CDR3 length is 16 residues. Trimming removed 0 bases from V and 6 bases from J, with 20 bases in between. For the CDR3, the DNA is TGTGCCTGGAGTGTACAGTTTGGGTTGGGGATCCCTGAAGCTTTCTTT. Translated, it gives CAWSVQFGLGIPEAFF.

A few counts support this clone. The chain combines TRBV30 with TRBJ1-1; maybe TRBD1 (6 bases). V was pared by 0 bases and J by 3 bases, with 8 bases between. The CDR3 spans 13 residues. Per the germline V gene, CDR1 is GTSNPN and CDR2 is SVGIG (reference sequence). CDR3 sequence (DNA): TGTGCCTGGAGTGTAGGGGGGTACACTGAAGCTTTCTTT. It encodes CAWSVGGYTEAFF.

The gene calls are TRBV30 and TRBJ1-5; tentatively, D is TRBD1 (6 bases). The CDR3 runs to 12 residues. The germline CDR1 and CDR2 sequences are GTSNPN and SVGIG (reference sequence). Trimming cost V 8 bases and J 5 bases, with 13 bases left between them. The CDR3 sequence is CATSRGDQPQHF. CDR3 nucleotide sequence: TGTGCCACAAGTAGGGGGGATCAGCCCCAGCATTTT. The entire variable domain, with the rest obtained from reference TRBV30 and TRBJ1-5, is as follows: SQTIHQWPATLVQPVGSPLSLECTVEGTSNPNLYWYRQAAGRGLQLLFYSVGIGQISSEVPQNLSASRPQDRQFILSSKKLLLSDSGFYLCATSRGDQPQHFGDGTRLSIL.

This clone was seen a single time. Here the CDR3 DNA reads TGTGCCATCAGATGGGCCGGGGAGAATGGCTACACCTTC. Amino acid sequence: CAIRWAGENGYTF. The chain combines TRBV10-3 with TRBJ1-2; no definite D call. The V gene lost 6 bases and the J gene lost 6 bases, with 14 bases spanning the gap. CDR3 length equals 13 residues. Germline CDR1 and CDR2: ENHRY and SYGVKD.

This clone was counted many times. The CDR3 region has the DNA TGCGCCAGCAGTGAGTCCTCAAATGAGCAGTTCTTC. Translating it yields CASSESSNEQFF. The rearrangement joins TRBV10-2 to TRBJ2-1, with D hard to call. The CDR3 runs 12 residues. The germline gives CDR1 WSHSY, CDR2 SAAADI. V was trimmed by 0 bases and J by 7 bases, leaving 4 bases between them.

The V and J genes are TRBV7-3 and TRBJ2-3; no definite D call. Germline CDR1 is SGHTA and CDR2 is FQGTGA. Deletions cut 2 bases from V and 5 bases from J, with 5 bases between. CDR3 length: 12 residues. The CDR3 region is CASSLSGDTQYF. In nucleotides, the CDR3 is TGTGCCAGCAGCTTATCTGGAGATACGCAGTATTTT.

Written as DNA, the CDR3 is TGTGCCAGCAGCGGGAAGACAGGATCCTTAGCCAAAAACATTCAGTACTTC. Protein sequence: CASSGKTGSLAKNIQYF. The chain joins TRBV21-1 to TRBJ2-4; TRBD1, the D gene given by the table, was not confirmed from the DNA. TRBV21-1 is a documented pseudogene. The CDR3 length is 17 residues.

The rearrangement joins TRBV29-1 to TRBJ2-1; 8 bases are a match to TRBD2. The CDR3 covers 16 residues. V was pared by 4 bases and J by 2 bases, with 10 bases of the junction left unmatched. CDR1 SQVTM and CDR2 ANQGSEA come from the germline V gene. The CDR3 DNA follows: TGCAGCGTTGTAGGCCTAGCGGGTCGACCCTACAATGAGCAGTTCTTC. Protein sequence: CSVVGLAGRPYNEQFF.

V usage is TRBV19 and J usage is TRBJ1-6; D unclear. The V end lost 5 bases, the J end lost 3 bases, and 5 bases lay between the germline ends. CDR3 length: 13 residues. Germline V lookup: CDR1 LNHDA, CDR2 SQIVND (reference sequence). This CDR3 reads CASSRDYNSPLHF. DNA of the CDR3: TGTGCCAGTAGTCGGGACTATAATTCACCCCTCCACTTT.